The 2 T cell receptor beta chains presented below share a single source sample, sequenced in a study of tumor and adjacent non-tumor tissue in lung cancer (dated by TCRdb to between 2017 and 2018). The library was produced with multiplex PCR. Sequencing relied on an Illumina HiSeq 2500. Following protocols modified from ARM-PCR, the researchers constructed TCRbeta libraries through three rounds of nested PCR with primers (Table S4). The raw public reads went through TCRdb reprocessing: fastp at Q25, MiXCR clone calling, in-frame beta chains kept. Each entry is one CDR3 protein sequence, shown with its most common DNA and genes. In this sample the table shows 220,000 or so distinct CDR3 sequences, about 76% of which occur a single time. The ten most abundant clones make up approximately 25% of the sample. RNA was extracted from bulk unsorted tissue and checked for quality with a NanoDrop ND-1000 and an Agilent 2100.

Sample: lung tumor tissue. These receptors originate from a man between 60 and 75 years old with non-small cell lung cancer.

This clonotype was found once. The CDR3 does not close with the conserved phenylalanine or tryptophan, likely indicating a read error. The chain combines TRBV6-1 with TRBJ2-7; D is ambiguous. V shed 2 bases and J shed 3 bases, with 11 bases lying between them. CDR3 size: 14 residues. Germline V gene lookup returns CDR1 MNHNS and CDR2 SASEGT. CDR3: CASSEYGVNYEQYL. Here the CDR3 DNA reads TGTGCCAGCAGTGAATATGGGGTAAACTACGAGCAGTACTTA.

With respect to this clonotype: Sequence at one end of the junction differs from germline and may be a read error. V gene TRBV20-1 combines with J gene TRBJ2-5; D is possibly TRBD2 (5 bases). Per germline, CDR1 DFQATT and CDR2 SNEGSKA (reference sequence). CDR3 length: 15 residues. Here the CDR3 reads CTARAPRGFEETQYF. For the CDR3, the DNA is TGCACTGCTAGGGCTCCGAGAGGGTTCGAGGAGACCCAGTACTTC.